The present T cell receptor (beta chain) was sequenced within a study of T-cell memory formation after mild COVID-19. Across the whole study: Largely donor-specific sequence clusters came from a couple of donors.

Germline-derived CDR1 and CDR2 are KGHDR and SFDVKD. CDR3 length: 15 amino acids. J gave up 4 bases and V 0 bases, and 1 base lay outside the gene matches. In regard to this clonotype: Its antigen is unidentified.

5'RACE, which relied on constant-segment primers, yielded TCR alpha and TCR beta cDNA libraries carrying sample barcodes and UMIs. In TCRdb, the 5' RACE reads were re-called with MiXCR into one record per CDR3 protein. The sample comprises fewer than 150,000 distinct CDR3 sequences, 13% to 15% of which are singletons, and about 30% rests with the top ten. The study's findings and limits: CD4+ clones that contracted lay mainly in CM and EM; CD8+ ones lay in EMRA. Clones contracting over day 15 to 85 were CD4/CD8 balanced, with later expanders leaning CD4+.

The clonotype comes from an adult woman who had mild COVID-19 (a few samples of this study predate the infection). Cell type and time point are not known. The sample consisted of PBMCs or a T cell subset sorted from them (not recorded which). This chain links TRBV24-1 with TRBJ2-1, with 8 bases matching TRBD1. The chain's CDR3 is CATSDLRTGYNEQFF. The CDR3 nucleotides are TGTGCCACCAGTGATTTGCGGACAGGGTACAATGAGCAGTTCTTC.